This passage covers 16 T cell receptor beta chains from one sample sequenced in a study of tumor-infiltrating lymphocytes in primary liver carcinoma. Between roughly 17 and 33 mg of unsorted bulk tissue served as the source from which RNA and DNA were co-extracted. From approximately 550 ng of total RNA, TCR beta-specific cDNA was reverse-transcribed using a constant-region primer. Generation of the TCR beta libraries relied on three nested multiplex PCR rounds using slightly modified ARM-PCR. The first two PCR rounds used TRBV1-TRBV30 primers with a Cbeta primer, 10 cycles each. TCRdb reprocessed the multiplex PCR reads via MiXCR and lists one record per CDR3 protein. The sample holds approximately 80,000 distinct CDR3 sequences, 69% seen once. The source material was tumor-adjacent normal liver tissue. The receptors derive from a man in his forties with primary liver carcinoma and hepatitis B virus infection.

The chain's CDR3 is CVSSQNPEGNPGELFF. The DNA for the CDR3 is TGCGTCAGTAGCCAAAACCCAGAAGGAAACCCCGGGGAGCTGTTTTTT. V is TRBV4-3 and J is TRBJ2-2, with D unresolved. This CDR3 contains 16 residues. Germline V CDR1 and CDR2: LGHNA, YSLEER.

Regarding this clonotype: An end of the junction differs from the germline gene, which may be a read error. DNA for the CDR3: TGTGCTATCATTGAACTAGCGAACACCGGGGAGCTGTTTTTT. Residues: CAIIELANTGELFF. V gene TRBV10-3 combines with J gene TRBJ2-2; D perhaps matches TRBD2 (5 bases). Germline V gene data show CDR1 as ENHRY and CDR2 as SYGVKD. This CDR3 comprises 14 residues.

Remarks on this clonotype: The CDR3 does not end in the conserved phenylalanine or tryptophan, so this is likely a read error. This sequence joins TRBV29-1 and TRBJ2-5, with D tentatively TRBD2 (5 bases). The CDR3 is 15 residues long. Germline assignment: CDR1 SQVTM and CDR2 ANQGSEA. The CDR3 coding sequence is TGCGGCGTTGAATCCGCGGCGGGTAGATCGGAGACCCAGTACTTA. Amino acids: CGVESAAGRSETQYL.

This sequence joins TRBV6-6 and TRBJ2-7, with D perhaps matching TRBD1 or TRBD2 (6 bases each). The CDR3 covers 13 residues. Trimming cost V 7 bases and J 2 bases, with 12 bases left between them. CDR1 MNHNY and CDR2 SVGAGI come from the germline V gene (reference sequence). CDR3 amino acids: CASTGARTYEQYF. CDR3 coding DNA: TGTGCCAGCACGGGGGCCAGGACCTACGAGCAGTACTTC.

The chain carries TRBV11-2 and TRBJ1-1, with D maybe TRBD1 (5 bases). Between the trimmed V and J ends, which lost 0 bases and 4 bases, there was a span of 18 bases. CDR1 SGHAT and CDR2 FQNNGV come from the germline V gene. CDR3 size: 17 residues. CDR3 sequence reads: CASSLETLGGPGTEAFF. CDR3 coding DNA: TGTGCCAGCAGCTTAGAGACTTTGGGGGGTCCAGGCACTGAAGCTTTCTTT.

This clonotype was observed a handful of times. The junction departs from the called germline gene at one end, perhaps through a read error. The CDR3 region has the DNA TGCGCCAACAGCCAAGCCCTAGCCACAGATATGCAGTATTTT. Encoded protein: CANSQALATDMQYF. This rearrangement joins TRBV4-3 to TRBJ2-3, with D maybe TRBD2 (5 bases). The germline CDR1 and CDR2 sequences are LGHNA and YSLEER. The CDR3 runs to 14 residues.

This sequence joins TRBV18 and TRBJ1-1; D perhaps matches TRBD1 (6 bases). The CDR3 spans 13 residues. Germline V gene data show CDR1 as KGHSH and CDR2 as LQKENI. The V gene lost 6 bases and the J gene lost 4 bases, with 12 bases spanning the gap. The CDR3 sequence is CASSYTGSTEAFF. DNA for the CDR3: TGTGCCAGCTCTTACACAGGGAGCACTGAAGCTTTCTTT.

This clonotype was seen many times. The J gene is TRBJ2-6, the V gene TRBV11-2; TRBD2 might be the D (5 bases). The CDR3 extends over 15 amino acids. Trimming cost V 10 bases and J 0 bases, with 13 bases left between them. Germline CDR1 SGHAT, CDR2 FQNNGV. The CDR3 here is CATQRPRSGANVLTF. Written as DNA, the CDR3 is TGTGCCACCCAGCGGCCGCGCTCTGGGGCCAACGTCCTGACTTTC.

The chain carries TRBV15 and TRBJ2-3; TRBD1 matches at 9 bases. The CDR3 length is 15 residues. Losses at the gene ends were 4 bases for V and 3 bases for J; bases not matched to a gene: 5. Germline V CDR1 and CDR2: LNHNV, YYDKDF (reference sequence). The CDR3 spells CATSTTGGATDTQYF. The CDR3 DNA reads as TGTGCCACCAGCACCACAGGGGGCGCGACAGATACGCAGTATTTT.

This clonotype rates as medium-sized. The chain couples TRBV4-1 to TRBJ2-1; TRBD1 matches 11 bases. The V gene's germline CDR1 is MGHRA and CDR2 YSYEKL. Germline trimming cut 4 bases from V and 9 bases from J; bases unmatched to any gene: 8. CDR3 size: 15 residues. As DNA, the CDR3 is TGCGCCAGCAGCCTAGGACAGGGGGCGGTCGGTGAGCAGTTCTTC. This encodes CASSLGQGAVGEQFF.

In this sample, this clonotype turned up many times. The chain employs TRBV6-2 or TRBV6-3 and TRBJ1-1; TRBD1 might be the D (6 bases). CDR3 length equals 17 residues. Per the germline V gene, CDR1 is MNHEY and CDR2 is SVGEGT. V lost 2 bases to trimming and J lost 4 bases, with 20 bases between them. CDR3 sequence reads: CASSYTRPGAVGTEAFF. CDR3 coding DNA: TGTGCCAGCAGTTACACCCGACCGGGGGCGGTTGGCACTGAAGCTTTCTTT.

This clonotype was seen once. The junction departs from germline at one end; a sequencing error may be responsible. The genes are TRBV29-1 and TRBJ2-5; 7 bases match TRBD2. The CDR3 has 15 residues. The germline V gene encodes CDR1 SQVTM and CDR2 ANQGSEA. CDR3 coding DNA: TGCAGCGTTAAGGGACCCGGGAGGCTCCAAGAGACCCAGTGCTTC. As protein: CSVKGPGRLQETQCF.

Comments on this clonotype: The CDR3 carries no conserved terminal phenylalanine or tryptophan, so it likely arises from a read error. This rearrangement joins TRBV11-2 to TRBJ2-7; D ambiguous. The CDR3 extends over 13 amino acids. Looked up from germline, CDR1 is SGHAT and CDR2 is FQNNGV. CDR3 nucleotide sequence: TGTGCCAGCTGCTTTGATGGTTCCTACGAGCAGTACTAC. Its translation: CASCFDGSYEQYY.

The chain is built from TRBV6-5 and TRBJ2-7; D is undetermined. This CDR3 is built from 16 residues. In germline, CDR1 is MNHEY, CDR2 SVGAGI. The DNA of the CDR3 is TGTGTCAGTAGGCCCGGGCAGGCAGCATCCTTTTACGAGCAGTACTTC. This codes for CVSRPGQAASFYEQYF.

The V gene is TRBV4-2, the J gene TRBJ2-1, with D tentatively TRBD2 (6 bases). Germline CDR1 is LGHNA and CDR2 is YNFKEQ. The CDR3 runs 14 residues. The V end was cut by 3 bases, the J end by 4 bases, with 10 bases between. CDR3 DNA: TGTGCCAGCAGCCAGCGGGAACTGTACAATGAGCAGTTCTTC. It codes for CASSQRELYNEQFF.

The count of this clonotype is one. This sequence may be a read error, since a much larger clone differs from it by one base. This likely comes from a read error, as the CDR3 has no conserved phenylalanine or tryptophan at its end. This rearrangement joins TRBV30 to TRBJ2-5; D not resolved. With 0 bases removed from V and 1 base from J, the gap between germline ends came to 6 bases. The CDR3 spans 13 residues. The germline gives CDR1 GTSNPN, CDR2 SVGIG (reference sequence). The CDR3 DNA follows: TGTGCCTGGAGTGTAGACTTCCAAGAGACCCAGTACTTA. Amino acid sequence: CAWSVDFQETQYL.